This T cell receptor (beta chain) was captured in a study of Ad26.COV2.S vaccination and SARS-CoV-2 variants. Regarding the study as a whole: Vaccinees reportedly had broad spike-specific CD8+ and CD4+ T cell responses.

TCRdb's copy holds only in-frame clones and misses some; the assay was immunoSEQ multiplex PCR. In the table there are fewer than 300,000 clones, approximately 89% of which are singletons. Treatment here: about 20 received Ad26.COV2.S at low or high dose, single or two shots; about 5 received placebo; per-sample allocation not given. Sampling was performed 63 days after the first vaccine or placebo injection. Trimming left V 3 bases short and J 1 base short, with 13 bases between. Germline values: CDR1 GTSNPN, CDR2 SVGIG (reference sequence). The CDR3 extends over 14 amino acids. With regard to this clone: Its antigen is not identified.

This chain uses TRBV30 with TRBJ2-7; D unclear. Sequencing used peripheral blood, obtained in a trial of Ad26.COV2.S vaccine versus placebo. This TCR came from a person aged 18-60 years who received the Ad26.COV2.S COVID-19 vaccine or a placebo. CDR3 in amino acids: CAWRGQFFSYEQYF. Here the CDR3 DNA reads TGTGCCTGGAGGGGCCAGTTTTTTTCCTACGAGCAGTACTTC.